The entry below describes one T cell receptor beta chain. Its specificity is not known. The primer mix had 60 Vbeta and 13 Jbeta primers. Generated by immunoSEQ multiplex PCR, the TCRdb table keeps only in-frame clones and is missing some. The sample lists roughly 69,000 clones, approximately 70% seen once, with approximately 15% in the top ten. These data are taken from a study of cytomegalovirus exposure and HLA in healthy donors. On the study more broadly: Genotyping of nearly 400 donors showed that 80% to 90% belonged to the Caucasian-associated ancestry cluster. General observations from the study: In an earlier analysis, most TCR beta V segments were productive about 87% or about 30% of the time. Looking again later, the authors saw that most CMV-associated TCR beta chains seemed HLA-restricted.

Sequencing used PBMCs. The sequence came from a male donor in good health and CMV-seropositive.

The CDR3 sequence is CASSRGTGGQPQHF. The CDR3 nucleotides read TGTGCCAGCAGCCGGGGGACAGGGGGGCAGCCCCAGCATTTT. The chain has TRBV6-5 and TRBJ1-5; the match to TRBD1 covers 11 bases. This CDR3 contains 14 residues. With V trimmed by 6 bases and J by 7 bases, 5 bases remained unmatched. Germline CDR1 MNHEY, CDR2 SVGAGI.